Sequencing of this T cell receptor (beta chain) was carried out in a study of blood T cell repertoires in COVID-19. Turning to the study itself: COVID-19 samples, acute and convalescent, were from the United States, Italy and Spain.

In the original workflow: Reference gene primer amplification yielded estimated nucleated cell counts. Using immunoSEQ multiplex PCR, the repertoire was profiled, and TCRdb retains in-frame clones only, with some absent. D and trimming come from the DNA, and the V and J calls and clone size come from that table. The sample shows 200,000 to 250,000 clones, around 86% of them seen only once. Seattle cases were enrolled at active infection and followed longitudinally. Germline V lookup: CDR1 MNHEY, CDR2 SVGEGT. After removal of 4 bases from V and 1 base from J, the junction contained 9 bases not matched to a gene. The CDR3 has 17 residues.

The chain couples TRBV6-2 or TRBV6-3 to TRBJ2-3, with 9 positions matching TRBD2. This clonotype was obtained from a woman in her 70s with COVID-19, enrolled during active disease. The sample consisted of peripheral blood. CDR3 residues: CASSLWGLAARTDTQYF. The CDR3 bases are TGTGCCAGCAGTTTATGGGGACTAGCTGCGCGCACAGATACGCAGTATTTT.